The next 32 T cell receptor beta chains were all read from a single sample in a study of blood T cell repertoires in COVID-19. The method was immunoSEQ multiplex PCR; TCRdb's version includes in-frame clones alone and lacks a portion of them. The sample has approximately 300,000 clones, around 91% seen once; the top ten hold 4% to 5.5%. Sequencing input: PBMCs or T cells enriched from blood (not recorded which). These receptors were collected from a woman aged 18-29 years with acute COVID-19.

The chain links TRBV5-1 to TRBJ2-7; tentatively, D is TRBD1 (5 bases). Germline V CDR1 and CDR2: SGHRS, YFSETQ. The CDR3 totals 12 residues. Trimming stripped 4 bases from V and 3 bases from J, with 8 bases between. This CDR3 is CASSPDNYEQYF. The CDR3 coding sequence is TGCGCCAGCAGCCCGGACAACTACGAGCAGTACTTC.

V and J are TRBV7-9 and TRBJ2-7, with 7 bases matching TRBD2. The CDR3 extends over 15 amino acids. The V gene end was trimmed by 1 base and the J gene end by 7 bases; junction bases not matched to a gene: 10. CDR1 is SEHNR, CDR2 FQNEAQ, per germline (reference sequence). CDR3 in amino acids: CASSLGRIAGSEQYF. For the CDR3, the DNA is TGTGCCAGCAGCTTAGGTAGGATAGCGGGCTCGGAGCAGTACTTC.

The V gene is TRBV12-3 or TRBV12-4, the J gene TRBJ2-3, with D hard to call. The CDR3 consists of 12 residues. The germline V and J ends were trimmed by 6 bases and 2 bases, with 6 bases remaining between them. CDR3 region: CASSPSTDTQYF. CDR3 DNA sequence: TGTGCCAGCAGCCCATCCACAGATACGCAGTATTTT.

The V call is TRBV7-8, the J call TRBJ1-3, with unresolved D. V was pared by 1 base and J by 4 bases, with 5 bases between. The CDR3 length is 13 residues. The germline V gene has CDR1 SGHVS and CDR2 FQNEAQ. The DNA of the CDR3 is TGTGCCAGCAGCTTAGGTCAGGGAAACACCATATATTTT. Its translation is CASSLGQGNTIYF.

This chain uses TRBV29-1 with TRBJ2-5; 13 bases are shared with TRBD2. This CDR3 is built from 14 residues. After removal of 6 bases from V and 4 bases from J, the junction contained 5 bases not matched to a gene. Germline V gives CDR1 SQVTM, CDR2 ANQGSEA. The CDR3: CSVRLAGGGETQYF. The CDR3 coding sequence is TGCAGCGTAAGACTAGCGGGAGGAGGAGAGACCCAGTACTTC.

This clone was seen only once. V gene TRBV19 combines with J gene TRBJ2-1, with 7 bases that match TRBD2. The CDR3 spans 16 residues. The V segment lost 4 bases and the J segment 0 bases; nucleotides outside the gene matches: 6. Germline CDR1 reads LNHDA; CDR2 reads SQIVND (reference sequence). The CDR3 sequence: CASSKPAGSSYNEQFF. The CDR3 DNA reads TGTGCCAGTAGTAAACCAGCGGGGAGCTCCTACAATGAGCAGTTCTTC.

The CDR3 sequence is CASSGRETEAFF. The CDR3 DNA reads as TGTGCCAGCAGTGGCAGGGAAACTGAAGCTTTCTTT. This chain links TRBV9 with TRBJ1-1; possibly TRBD1 for D (5 bases). Germline-derived CDR1 and CDR2 are SGDLS and YYNGEE. V was shortened by 5 bases and J by 5 bases, with 10 bases between the two germline ends. The CDR3 runs 12 residues.

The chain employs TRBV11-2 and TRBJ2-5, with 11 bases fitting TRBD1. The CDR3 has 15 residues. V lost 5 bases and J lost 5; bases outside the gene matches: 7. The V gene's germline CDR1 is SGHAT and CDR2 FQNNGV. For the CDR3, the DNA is TGTGCCAGCAGCAACAGAGGACAGGGGGCCGAGACCCAGTACTTC. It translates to CASSNRGQGAETQYF.

The CDR3 is CASSEALASGTQYF. The DNA for the CDR3 is TGTGCCAGCAGTGAAGCGCTGGCATCAGGGACCCAGTACTTC. The chain recombines TRBV6-1 with TRBJ2-5; D not certain. The CDR3 totals 14 residues. Germline-derived CDR1 and CDR2 are MNHNS and SASEGT. V was shortened by 0 bases and J by 7 bases, with 12 bases between the two germline ends.

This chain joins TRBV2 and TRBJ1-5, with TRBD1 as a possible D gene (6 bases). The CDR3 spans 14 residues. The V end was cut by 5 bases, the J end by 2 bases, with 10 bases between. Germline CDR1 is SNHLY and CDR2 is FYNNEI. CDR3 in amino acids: CASSPTGRNQPQHF. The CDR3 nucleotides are TGTGCCAGCAGTCCGACAGGACGCAATCAGCCCCAGCATTTT.

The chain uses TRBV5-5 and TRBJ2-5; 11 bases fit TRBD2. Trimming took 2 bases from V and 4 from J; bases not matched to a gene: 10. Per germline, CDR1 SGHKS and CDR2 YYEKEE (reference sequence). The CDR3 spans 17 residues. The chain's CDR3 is CASSFRSGRAKSETQYF. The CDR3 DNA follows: TGTGCCAGCAGCTTCCGTAGCGGGAGGGCCAAATCAGAGACCCAGTACTTC. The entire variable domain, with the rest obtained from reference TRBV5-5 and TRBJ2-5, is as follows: DAGVTQSPTHLIKTRGQQVTLRCSPISGHKSVSWYQQVLGQGPQFIFQYYEKEERGRGNFPDRFSARQFPNYSSELNVNALLLGDSALYLCASSFRSGRAKSETQYFGPGTRLLVL.

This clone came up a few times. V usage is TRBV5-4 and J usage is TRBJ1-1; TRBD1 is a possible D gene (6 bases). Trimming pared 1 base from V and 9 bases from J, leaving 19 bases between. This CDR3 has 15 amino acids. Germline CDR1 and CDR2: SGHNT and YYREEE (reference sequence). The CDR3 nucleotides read TGTGCCAGCAGCTTGACCCCGCCAGAAGACAGGAAAGCTTTCTTT. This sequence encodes CASSLTPPEDRKAFF. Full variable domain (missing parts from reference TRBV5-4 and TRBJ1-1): ETGVTQSPTHLIKTRGQQVTLRCSSQSGHNTVSWYQQALGQGPQFIFQYYREEENGRGNFPPRFSGLQFPNYSSELNVNALELDDSALYLCASSLTPPEDRKAFFGQGTRLTVV.

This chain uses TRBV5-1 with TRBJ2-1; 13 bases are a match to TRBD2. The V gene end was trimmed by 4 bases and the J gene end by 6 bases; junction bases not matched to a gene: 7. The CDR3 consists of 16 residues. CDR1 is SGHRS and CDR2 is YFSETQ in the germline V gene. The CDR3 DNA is TGCGCCAGCAGCGTGGACACTAGCGGGAGGGGCAATGAGCAGTTCTTC. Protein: CASSVDTSGRGNEQFF.

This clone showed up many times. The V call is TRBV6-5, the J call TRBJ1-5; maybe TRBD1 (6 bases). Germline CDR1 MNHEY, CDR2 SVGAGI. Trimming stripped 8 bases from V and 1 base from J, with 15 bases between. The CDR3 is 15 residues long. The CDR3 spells CASQGLVGSNQPQHF. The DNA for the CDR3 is TGTGCCAGCCAGGGGTTAGTTGGAAGCAATCAGCCCCAGCATTTT.

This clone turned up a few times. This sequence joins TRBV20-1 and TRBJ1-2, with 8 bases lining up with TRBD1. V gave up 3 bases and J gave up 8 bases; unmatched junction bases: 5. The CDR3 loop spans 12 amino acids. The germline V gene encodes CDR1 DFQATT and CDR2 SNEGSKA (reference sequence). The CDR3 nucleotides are TGCAGTGCTAGTAACAGGGGGTTAGGCTACACCTTC. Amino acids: CSASNRGLGYTF.

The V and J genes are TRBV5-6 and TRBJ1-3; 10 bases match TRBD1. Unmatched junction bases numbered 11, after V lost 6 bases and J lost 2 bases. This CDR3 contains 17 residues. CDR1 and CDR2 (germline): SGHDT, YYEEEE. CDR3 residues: CASTHLWDRGTGNTIYF. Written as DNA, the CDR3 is TGTGCCAGCACACACCTTTGGGACAGGGGTACTGGAAACACCATATATTTT.

CDR3 sequence (DNA): TGTGCCAGCACGCGGGGGGGCCGTAGGTACGGAGGCTACACCTTC. Translating it yields CASTRGGRRYGGYTF. The rearrangement uses TRBV6-5 and TRBJ1-2; D possibly corresponds to TRBD1 (6 bases). The length of the CDR3 is 15 residues. Germline V gene data show CDR1 as MNHEY and CDR2 as SVGAGI. Trimming pared 7 bases from V and 8 bases from J, leaving 23 bases between.

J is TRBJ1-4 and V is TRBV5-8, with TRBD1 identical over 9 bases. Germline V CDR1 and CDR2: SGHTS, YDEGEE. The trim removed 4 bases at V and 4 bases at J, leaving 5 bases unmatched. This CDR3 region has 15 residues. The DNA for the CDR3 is TGTGCCAGCAGCCCTGGACAGGGGTTTAATGAAAAACTGTTTTTT. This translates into CASSPGQGFNEKLFF. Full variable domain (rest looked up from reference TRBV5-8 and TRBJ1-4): EAGVTQSPTHLIKTRGQQATLRCSPISGHTSVYWYQQALGLGLQFLLWYDEGEERNRGNFPPRFSGRQFPNYSSELNVNALELEDSALYLCASSPGQGFNEKLFFGSGTQLSVL.

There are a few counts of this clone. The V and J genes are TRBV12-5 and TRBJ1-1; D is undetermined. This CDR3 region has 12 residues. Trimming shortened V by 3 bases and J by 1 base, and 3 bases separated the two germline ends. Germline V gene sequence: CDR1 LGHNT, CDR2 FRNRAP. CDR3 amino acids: CASGFGNTEAFF. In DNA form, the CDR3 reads TGTGCTAGTGGTTTCGGGAACACTGAAGCTTTCTTT.

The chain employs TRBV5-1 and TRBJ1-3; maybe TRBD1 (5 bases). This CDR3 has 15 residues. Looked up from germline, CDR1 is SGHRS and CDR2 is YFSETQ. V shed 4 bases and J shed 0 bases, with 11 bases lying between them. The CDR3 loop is CASSVTTDSGNTIYF. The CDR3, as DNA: TGCGCCAGCAGCGTAACGACAGACTCTGGAAACACCATATATTTT.

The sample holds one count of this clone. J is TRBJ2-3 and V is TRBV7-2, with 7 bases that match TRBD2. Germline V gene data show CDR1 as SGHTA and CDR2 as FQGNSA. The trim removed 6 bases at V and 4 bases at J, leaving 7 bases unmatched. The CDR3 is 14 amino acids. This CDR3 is CASRERTRADTQYF. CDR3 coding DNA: TGTGCCAGCAGAGAGAGGACTAGGGCAGATACGCAGTATTTT.

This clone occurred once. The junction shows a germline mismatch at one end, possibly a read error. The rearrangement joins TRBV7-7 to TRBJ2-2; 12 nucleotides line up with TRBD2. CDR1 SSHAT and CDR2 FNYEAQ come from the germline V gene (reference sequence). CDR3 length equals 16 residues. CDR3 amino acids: CASSGLAGPGTGELFF. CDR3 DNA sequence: TGTGCTAGCAGCGGACTAGCGGGGCCCGGCACCGGGGAGCTGTTTTTT.

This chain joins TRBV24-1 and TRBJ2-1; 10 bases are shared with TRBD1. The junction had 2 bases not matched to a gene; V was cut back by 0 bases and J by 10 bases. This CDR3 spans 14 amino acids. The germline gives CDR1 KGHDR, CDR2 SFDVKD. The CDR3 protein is CATSDLDRGREQFF. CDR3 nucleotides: TGTGCCACCAGTGATTTGGACAGGGGGCGCGAGCAGTTCTTC.

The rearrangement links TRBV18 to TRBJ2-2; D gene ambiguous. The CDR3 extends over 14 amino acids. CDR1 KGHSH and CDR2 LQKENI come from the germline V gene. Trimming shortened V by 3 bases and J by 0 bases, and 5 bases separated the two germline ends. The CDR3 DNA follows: TGTGCCAGCTCACCTGGCCCGAACACCGGGGAGCTGTTTTTT. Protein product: CASSPGPNTGELFF. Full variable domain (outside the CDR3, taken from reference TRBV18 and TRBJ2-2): NAGVMQNPRHLVRRRGQEARLRCSPMKGHSHVYWYRQLPEEGLKFMVYLQKENIIDESGMPKERFSAEFPKEGPSILRIQQVVRGDSAAYFCASSPGPNTGELFFGEGSRLTVL.

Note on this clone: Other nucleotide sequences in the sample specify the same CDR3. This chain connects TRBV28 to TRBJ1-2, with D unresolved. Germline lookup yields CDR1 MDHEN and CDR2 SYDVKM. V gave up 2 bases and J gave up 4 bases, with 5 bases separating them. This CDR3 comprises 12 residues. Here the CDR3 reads CASSLTSYGYTF. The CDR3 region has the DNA TGTGCCAGCAGTTTAACGAGCTATGGCTACACCTTC.

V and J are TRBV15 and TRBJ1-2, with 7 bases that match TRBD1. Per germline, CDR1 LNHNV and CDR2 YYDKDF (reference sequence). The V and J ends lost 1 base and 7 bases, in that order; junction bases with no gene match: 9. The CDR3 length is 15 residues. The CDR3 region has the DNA TGTGCCACCAGCAGAGCCGGTGGGGACAGCAGTGGCTACACCTTC. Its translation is CATSRAGGDSSGYTF.

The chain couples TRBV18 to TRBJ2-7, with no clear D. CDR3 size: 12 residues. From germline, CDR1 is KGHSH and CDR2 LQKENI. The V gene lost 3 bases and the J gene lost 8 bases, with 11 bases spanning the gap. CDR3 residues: CASSPYGEQQYF. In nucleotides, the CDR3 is TGTGCCAGCTCACCCTACGGAGAACAGCAGTACTTC. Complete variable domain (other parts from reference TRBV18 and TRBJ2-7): NAGVMQNPRHLVRRRGQEARLRCSPMKGHSHVYWYRQLPEEGLKFMVYLQKENIIDESGMPKERFSAEFPKEGPSILRIQQVVRGDSAAYFCASSPYGEQQYFGPGTRLTVT.

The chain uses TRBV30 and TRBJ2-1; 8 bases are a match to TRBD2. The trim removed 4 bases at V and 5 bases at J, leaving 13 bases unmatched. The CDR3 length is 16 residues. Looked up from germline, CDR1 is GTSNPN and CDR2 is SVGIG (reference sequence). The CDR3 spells CAWNNGGRTLNNEQFF. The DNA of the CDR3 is TGTGCCTGGAATAACGGCGGGAGGACCCTAAACAATGAGCAGTTCTTC.

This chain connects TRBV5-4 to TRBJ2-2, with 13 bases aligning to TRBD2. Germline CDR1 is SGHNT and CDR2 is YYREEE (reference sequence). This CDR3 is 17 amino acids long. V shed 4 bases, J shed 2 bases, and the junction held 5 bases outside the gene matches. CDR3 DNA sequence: TGTGCCAGCAGCCCAGCGGGACTAGCGGGAAACACCGGGGAGCTGTTTTTT. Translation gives CASSPAGLAGNTGELFF.

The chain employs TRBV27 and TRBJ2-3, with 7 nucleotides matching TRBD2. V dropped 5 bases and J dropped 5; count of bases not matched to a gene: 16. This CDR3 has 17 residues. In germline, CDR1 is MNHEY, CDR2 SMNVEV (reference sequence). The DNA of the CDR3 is TGTGCCAGCAGTCCACGACACCTACTAGCGACGTTAGATACGCAGTATTTT. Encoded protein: CASSPRHLLATLDTQYF.

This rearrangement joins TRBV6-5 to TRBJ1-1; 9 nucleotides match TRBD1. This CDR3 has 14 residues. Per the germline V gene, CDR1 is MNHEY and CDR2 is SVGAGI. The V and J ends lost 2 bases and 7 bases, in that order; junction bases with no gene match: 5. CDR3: CASSYRGQGNEAFF. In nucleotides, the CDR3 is TGTGCCAGCAGTTACCGGGGACAGGGTAATGAAGCTTTCTTT.

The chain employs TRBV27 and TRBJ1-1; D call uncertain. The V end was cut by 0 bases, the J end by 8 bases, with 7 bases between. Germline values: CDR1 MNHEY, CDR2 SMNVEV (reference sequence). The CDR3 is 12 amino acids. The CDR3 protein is CASSLSGREAFF. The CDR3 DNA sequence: TGTGCCAGCAGTTTATCAGGGAGGGAAGCTTTCTTT.